This T cell receptor beta chain was documented in a study of human T cells and chemical hapten exposure. Germline loops: CDR1 LNHDA, CDR2 SQIVND (reference sequence). CDR3 length: 13 residues. The V and J ends lost 10 bases and 0 bases respectively, with 13 bases between them. Individual cDNA molecules each carried unique molecular identifiers attached by the library. From the 5' RACE reads, TCRdb called clonotypes with MiXCR, one entry per CDR3 protein. The data contain about 140,000 distinct CDR3 sequences, approximately 4% of them seen just once; the ten biggest clones take up 1.3% to 1.5%. This clonotype was counted at least ten times. Total RNA came from unfractionated whole blood.

The clonotype comes from a female donor in good health. The chain couples TRBV19 to TRBJ2-7; possibly TRBD2 for D (5 bases). The CDR3 nucleotides read TGTGCCACTTCCGGACTGACCTCCTACGAGCAGTACTTC. The encoded protein is CATSGLTSYEQYF. Combining the CDR3 with reference TRBV19 and TRBJ2-7 gives the whole variable domain DGGITQSPKYLFRKEGQNVTLSCEQNLNHDAMYWYRQDPGQGLRLIYYSQIVNDFQKGDIAEGYSVSREKKESFPLTVTSAQKNPTAFYLCATSGLTSYEQYFGPGTRLTVT.